The 2 T cell receptor beta chains below were found in one sample sequenced in a study of blood T cells in healthy people across ages. A second roughly 7 to 11 cycle PCR used barcoded and J-beta primers. TCRdb re-called the 5' RACE reads with MiXCR, one entry per CDR3 protein. The table lists 980,000 or so distinct CDR3 sequences, around 48% of them singletons. Sequencing was done on a sample of blood. These TCRs come from a man aged 25 to 40 in good health.

The rearrangement joins TRBV18 to TRBJ2-3, with a tentative D call TRBD2 (5 bases). V was trimmed by 4 bases and J by 0 bases, leaving 11 bases between them. The CDR3 length is 15 residues. CDR1 is KGHSH, CDR2 LQKENI, per germline. The chain's CDR3 is CASSQSGSSTDTQYF. CDR3 coding DNA: TGTGCCAGCTCACAGAGCGGATCTAGCACAGATACGCAGTATTTT.

V usage is TRBV14 and J usage is TRBJ1-4; perhaps TRBD1 as D (5 bases). V was cut by 5 bases and J by 1 base, with 14 bases left in between. This CDR3 comprises 16 residues. The germline V gene encodes CDR1 SGHDN and CDR2 FVKESK. CDR3 DNA sequence: TGTGCCAGCAGCGTCCAAACAGGTATAACTAATGAAAAACTGTTTTTT. Its protein product is CASSVQTGITNEKLFF.